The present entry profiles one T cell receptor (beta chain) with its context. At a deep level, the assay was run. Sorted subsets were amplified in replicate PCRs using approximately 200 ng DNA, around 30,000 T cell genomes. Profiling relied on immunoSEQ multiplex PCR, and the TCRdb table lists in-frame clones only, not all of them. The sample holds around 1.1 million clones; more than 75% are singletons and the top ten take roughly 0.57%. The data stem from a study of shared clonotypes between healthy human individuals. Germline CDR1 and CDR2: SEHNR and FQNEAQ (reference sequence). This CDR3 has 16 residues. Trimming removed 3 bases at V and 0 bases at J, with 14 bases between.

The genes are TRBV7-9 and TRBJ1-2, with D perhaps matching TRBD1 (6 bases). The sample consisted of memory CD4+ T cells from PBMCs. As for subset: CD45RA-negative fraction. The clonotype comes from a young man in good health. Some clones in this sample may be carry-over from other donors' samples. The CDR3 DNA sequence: TGTGCCAGCAGCTTCTATAGGACAGTTACTAACTATGGCTACACCTTC. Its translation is CASSFYRTVTNYGYTF.